The clone carrying this TCR beta chain was observed many times. These data originate in a study of T cells in Graves' hyperthyroidism and ophthalmopathy. Researchers amplified the TCR beta CDR3 regions from RNA transcripts. Researchers ran a first-round RT-PCR on the TCR CDR3 using the HTBI primer set. A single record per CDR3 protein comes from TCRdb applying MiXCR to the multiplex PCR reads. The sample shows 610,000 or so distinct CDR3 sequences, 46% of them seen only once. Germline assignment: CDR1 SEHNR and CDR2 FQNEAQ (reference sequence). The CDR3 loop spans 13 amino acids. The trim removed 4 bases at V and 6 bases at J, leaving 4 bases unmatched.

This sequence was found in a woman in her late teens or twenties with Graves' hyperthyroidism. The gene calls are TRBV7-9 and TRBJ2-7, with 9 bases fitting TRBD2. Material: peripheral blood or thyroid tissue (not recorded which). The CDR3 spells CASSSGLAGEQYF. In DNA form, the CDR3 reads TGTGCCAGCAGCTCGGGACTAGCTGGCGAGCAGTACTTC.